These T cell receptor beta chains were read from a single sample in a study of blood T cell repertoires in COVID-19. Sequenced by immunoSEQ multiplex PCR; TCRdb stores in-frame clones only, minus some. The repertoire consists of roughly 250,000 clones, with 75% to 95% occurring once and the leading ten covering about 2.5%. Input material: peripheral blood. The receptors derive from a person aged 18 to 35 with COVID-19, enrolled during active disease. The CDR3 runs from the conserved cysteine through the conserved F or W. The D gene is left open where the match is weak. Part of the rows lack a size; the others show once, few, many or a class for expanded clones.

CSVAEGLRLAGLSDTQYF	TGCAGCGTTGCCGAGGGCTTGAGACTAGCGGGATTGTCAGATACGCAGTATTTT	TRBV29-1	TRBJ2-3	NA	TRBD2
CASSIRDEQYF	TGTGCCAGTAGTATCCGGGACGAGCAGTACTTC	TRBV19	TRBJ2-7	NA	NA
CASSLEDRGRTEAFF	TGTGCCAGCAGCTTAGAGGACAGGGGACGAACTGAAGCTTTCTTT	TRBV7-9	TRBJ1-1	NA	TRBD1
CASREGNQPQHF	TGTGCCAGCAGGGAGGGCAATCAGCCCCAGCATTTT	TRBV12-3/TRBV12-4	TRBJ1-5	NA	NA
CASSQLAGGLTGELFF	TGTGCCAGCAGCCAACTAGCGGGAGGGCTCACCGGGGAGCTGTTTTTT	TRBV7-2	TRBJ2-2	NA	TRBD2
CASSFTTGGTDTQYF	TGTGCCAGCAGCTTCACGACAGGGGGGACAGATACGCAGTATTTT	TRBV7-9	TRBJ2-3	NA	TRBD1
CASSQKRMVAGAYNEQFF	TGTGCCAGCAGCCAAAAAAGGATGGTCGCGGGGGCCTACAATGAGCAGTTCTTC	TRBV3-1/TRBV3-2	TRBJ2-1	NA	TRBD2
CASSQVSEGATQYF	TGTGCCAGCAGCCAAGTATCCGAGGGCGCTACGCAGTATTTT	TRBV3-1/TRBV3-2	TRBJ2-3	NA	NA
CASSYDRGYEQYF	TGTGCCAGCAGTTACGACAGGGGATACGAGCAGTACTTC	TRBV6-5	TRBJ2-7	NA	TRBD1
CASRREGGNTGELFF	TGTGCCAGCAGGCGGGAGGGAGGGAACACCGGGGAGCTGTTTTTT	TRBV13	TRBJ2-2	NA	TRBD2
CASSYSEASAEAFF	TGTGCCAGCAGTTACTCGGAGGCGAGCGCTGAAGCTTTCTTT	TRBV6-6	TRBJ1-1	NA	NA
CASSLQGRSFF	TGTGCCAGCAGCTTGCAGGGCAGGTCTTTCTTT	TRBV5-4	TRBJ1-1	NA	NA
CASSLTSGPYEQYF	TGTGCCAGCAGCTTAACTAGCGGGCCCTACGAGCAGTACTTC	TRBV11-2	TRBJ2-7	once	TRBD2
CATSDGNRGLTGELFF	TGTGCCACCAGTGACGGTAACAGGGGGCTCACCGGGGAGCTGTTTTTT	TRBV24-1	TRBJ2-2	NA	TRBD1
CASSGMTGGGGYTF	TGTGCCAGCAGTGGTATGACAGGGGGCGGTGGCTACACCTTC	TRBV2	TRBJ1-2	NA	TRBD1
CASSLEPTGYGGYTF	TGTGCCAGCAGCTTAGAGCCCACAGGGTATGGTGGCTACACCTTC	TRBV11-2	TRBJ1-2	NA	NA
CASTQTGELFF	TGTGCCAGCACCCAAACCGGGGAGCTGTTTTTT	TRBV12-3/TRBV12-4	TRBJ2-2	NA	NA
CASSRDQGSLFF	TGTGCCAGCAGCCGAGACCAGGGATCTTTATTTTTT	TRBV3-1/TRBV3-2	TRBJ1-4	few	NA
CASSLTGSTEAFF	TGTGCCAGCAGTCTTACAGGGAGCACTGAAGCTTTCTTT	TRBV2	TRBJ1-1	NA	NA